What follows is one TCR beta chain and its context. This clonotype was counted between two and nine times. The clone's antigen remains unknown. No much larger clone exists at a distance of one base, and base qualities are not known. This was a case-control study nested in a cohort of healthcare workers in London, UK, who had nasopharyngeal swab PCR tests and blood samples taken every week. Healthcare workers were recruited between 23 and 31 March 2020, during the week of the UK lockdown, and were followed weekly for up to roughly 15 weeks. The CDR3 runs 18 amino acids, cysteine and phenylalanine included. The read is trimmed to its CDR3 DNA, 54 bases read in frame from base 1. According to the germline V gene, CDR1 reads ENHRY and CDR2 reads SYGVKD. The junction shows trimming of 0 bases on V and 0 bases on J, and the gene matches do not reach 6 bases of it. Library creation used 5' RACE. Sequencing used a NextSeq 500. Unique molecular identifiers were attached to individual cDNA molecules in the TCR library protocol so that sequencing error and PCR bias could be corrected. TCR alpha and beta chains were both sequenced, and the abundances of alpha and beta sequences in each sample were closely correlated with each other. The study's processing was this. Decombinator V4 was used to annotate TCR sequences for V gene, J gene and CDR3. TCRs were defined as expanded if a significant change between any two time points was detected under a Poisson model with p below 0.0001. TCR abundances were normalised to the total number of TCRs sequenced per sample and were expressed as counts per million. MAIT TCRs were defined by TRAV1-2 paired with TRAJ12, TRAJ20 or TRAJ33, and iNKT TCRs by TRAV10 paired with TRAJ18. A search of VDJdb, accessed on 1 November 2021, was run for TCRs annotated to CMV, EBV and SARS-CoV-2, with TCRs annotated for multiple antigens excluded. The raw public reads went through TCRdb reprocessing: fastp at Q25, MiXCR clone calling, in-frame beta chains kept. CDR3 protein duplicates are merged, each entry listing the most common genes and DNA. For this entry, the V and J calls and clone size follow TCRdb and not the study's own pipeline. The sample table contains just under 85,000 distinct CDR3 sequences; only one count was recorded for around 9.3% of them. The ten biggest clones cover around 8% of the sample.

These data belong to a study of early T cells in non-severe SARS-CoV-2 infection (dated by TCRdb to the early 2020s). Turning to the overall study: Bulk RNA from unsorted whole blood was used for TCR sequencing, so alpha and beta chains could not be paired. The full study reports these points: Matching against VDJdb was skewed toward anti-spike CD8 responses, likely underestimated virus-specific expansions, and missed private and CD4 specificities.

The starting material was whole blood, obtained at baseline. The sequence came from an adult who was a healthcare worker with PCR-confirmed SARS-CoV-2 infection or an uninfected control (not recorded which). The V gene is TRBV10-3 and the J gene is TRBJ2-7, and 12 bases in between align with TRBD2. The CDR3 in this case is CAISESPKTSGSSYEQYF. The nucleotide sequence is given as TGTGCCATCAGTGAGTCCCCCAAGACTAGCGGGAGCTCCTACGAGCAGTACTTC.